Reported below is one T cell receptor (beta chain). Its antigen is unknown. Data came from immunoSEQ multiplex PCR; TCRdb stores just in-frame clones and leaves some out. The sample shows 30,000 to 40,000 clones, 66% of them seen only once. The source of the sample is a study of monozygotic twins with cystic fibrosis. CDR1 and CDR2 (germline): SQVTM, ANQGSEA. Trimming took off 4 bases at V and 1 base at J, with 16 bases between the two ends. This CDR3 comprises 15 residues. Notes on the study in general: Low clonality (median about 0.0095) suggested a mostly naive repertoire.

The sample was blood. This receptor was obtained from a girl aged 5-17 years with cystic fibrosis. The gene calls are TRBV29-1 and TRBJ1-1; tentative D call: TRBD1 (5 bases). The CDR3 loop reads CSVARRLGENTEAFF. CDR3 in DNA: TGCAGCGTTGCCAGGAGGCTGGGGGAGAACACTGAAGCTTTCTTT.